This T cell receptor (beta chain) was captured in a study of blood T cell repertoires in COVID-19. Looking at the study overall: The study drew acute and convalescent COVID-19 samples from the United States, Italy and Spain. T cells, B-cell-depleted T cells, or PBMCs supplied cDNA or gDNA.

V was clipped by 2 bases and J by 3 bases; unmatched bases: 3. Germline-derived CDR1 and CDR2 are SGHNT and YENEEA. The CDR3 sequence is 15 residues long. Study processing details: Researchers report that nucleated cell counts were estimated from reference gene primer amplification. Profiling relied on immunoSEQ multiplex PCR, and the TCRdb table lists in-frame clones only, not all of them. V and J calls and clone size come straight from that table; D and trimming were deduced from the DNA. Here the sample spans over 100,000 clones, more than 75% being singletons. The material sequenced was peripheral blood. The V and J genes are TRBV11-3 and TRBJ2-5; 10 nucleotides align to TRBD2. This receptor was taken from a man in his forties with acute or convalescent COVID-19. CDR3 in DNA: TGTGCCAGCAGCTTAAGCGGGAGGGCCAAAGAGACCCAGTACTTC. Translating gives CASSLSGRAKETQYF.